This TCR beta chain is drawn from a study of T-cell memory formation after mild COVID-19. Comment on this clonotype: Its antigen is unidentified.

Germline-derived CDR1 and CDR2 are SQVTM and ANQGSEA. Germline trimming cut 4 bases from V and 4 bases from J; bases unmatched to any gene: 7. This CDR3 spans 15 amino acids. Study outcomes and limitations: Clones that got smaller from day 15 to 85 had even CD4/CD8, while clones growing later tipped toward CD4+. Nothing confirmed that second-wave clones peaking on day 37 were specific for SARS-CoV-2.

TCRdb fed the 5' RACE reads into MiXCR, producing one record per CDR3 protein. The table records roughly 100,000 distinct CDR3 sequences, about 13% of them present only once. Sample: PBMCs or a T cell subset sorted from them (not recorded which). J is TRBJ2-1 and V is TRBV29-1, with 10 bases lining up with TRBD1. The receptor's source is an adult woman who had mild COVID-19 (a few samples of this study predate the infection). Cell type and time point are not known. CDR3 DNA sequence: TGCAGCGTTGCCCTGGGACAGGGGAAATACAATGAGCAGTTCTTC. It encodes CSVALGQGKYNEQFF.